The present entry profiles one T cell receptor beta chain with its context. This PCR relied on a set of 60 Vbeta primers and 13 Jbeta primers. The repertoire was sequenced with immunoSEQ multiplex PCR; TCRdb's copy has only in-frame clones and lacks some. The sample contains some 140,000 clones, 65% to 85% of which appear only once. This entry belongs to a study of cytomegalovirus exposure and HLA in healthy donors. This CDR3 is built from 14 residues. V lost 5 bases, J lost 5 bases, and 15 bases lay in between. Germline V lookup: CDR1 SGHVS, CDR2 FNYEAQ. This sequence was found in a woman between 40 and 50 years old in good health and CMV-seropositive. Sequenced input: PBMCs. The rearrangement joins TRBV7-6 to TRBJ2-5; a weak D match, TRBD2 (5 bases). The CDR3 loop reads CASSLRTSGETQYF. CDR3 sequence (DNA): TGTGCCAGCAGCCTGCGGACGAGCGGTGAGACCCAGTACTTC.